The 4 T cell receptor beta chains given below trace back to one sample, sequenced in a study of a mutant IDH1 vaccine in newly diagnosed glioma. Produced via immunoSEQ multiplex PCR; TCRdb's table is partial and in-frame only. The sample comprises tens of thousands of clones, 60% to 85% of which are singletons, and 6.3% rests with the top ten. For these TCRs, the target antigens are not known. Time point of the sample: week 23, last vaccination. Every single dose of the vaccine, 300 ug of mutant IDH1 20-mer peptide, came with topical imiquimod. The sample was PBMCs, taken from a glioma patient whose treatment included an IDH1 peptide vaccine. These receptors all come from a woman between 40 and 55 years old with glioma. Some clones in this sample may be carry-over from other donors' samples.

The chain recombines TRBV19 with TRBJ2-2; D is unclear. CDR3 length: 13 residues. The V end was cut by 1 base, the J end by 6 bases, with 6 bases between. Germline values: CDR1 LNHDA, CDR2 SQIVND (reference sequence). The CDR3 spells CASSIVAAGELFF. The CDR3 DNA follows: TGTGCCAGTAGTATAGTGGCCGCCGGGGAGCTGTTTTTT.

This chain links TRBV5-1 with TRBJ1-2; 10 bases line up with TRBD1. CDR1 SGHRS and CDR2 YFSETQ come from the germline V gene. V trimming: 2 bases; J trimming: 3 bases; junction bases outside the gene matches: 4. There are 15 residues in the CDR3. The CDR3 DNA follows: TGCGCCAGCAGCTTATGGGGGACAGGGGACTATGGCTACACCTTC. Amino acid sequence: CASSLWGTGDYGYTF.

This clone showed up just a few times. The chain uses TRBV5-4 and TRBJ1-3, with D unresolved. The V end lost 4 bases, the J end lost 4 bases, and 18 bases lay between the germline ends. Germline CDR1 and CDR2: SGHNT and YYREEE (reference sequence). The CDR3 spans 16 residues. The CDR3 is CASSGEIGPSGNTIYF. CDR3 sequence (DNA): TGTGCCAGCAGCGGGGAGATCGGCCCCTCCGGAAACACCATATATTTT.

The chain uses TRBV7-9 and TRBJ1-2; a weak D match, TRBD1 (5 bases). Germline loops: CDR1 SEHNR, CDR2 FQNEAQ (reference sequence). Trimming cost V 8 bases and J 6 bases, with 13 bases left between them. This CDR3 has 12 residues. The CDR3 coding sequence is TGTGCCAGCTGGGGACTCGGGCATGGCTACACCTTC. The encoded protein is CASWGLGHGYTF.